This T cell receptor beta chain came from a study of shared clonotypes between healthy human individuals. Study-level results: Naive subsets generally had larger estimated richness than memory subsets.

This CDR3 comprises 14 residues. The V segment lost 6 bases and the J segment 5 bases; nucleotides outside the gene matches: 11. Looked up from germline, CDR1 is GTSNPN and CDR2 is SVGIG (reference sequence). Measured with immunoSEQ multiplex PCR; TCRdb has only the in-frame clones, and not every one. The table shows 1.5 million to 1.9 million clones, with 95% to 99% occurring only once. As concerns this clone: Its antigen is unidentified.

The TCR comes from a man in his thirties or forties in good health. The chain couples TRBV30 to TRBJ2-7; 9 positions match TRBD2. The specimen sequenced was naive CD4+ T cells sorted from blood. Subset in this sample: CD45RA+ positively selected. The CDR3 DNA reads TGTGCCTGCACGCGGGAGGGCGGGGCCCACGAGCAGTACTTC. Protein product: CACTREGGAHEQYF.